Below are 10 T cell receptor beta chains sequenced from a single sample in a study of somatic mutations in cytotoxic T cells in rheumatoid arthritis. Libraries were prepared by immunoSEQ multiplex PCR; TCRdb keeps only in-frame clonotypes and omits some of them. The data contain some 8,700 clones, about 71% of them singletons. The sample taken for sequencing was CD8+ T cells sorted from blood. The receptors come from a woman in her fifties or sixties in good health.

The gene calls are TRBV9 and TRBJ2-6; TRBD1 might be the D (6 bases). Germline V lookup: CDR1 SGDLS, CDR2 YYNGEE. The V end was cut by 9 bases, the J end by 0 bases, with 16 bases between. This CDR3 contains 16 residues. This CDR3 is CATHFRGVSGANVLTF. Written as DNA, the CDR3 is TGTGCCACCCACTTCAGGGGAGTCTCTGGGGCCAACGTCCTGACTTTC.

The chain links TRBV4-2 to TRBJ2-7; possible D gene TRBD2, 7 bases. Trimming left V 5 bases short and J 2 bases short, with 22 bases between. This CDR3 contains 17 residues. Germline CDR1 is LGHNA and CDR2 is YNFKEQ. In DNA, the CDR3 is TGTGCCAGCAGCTCCCCTCTAGCGGTCCAGGGGACCTACGAGCAGTACTTC. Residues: CASSSPLAVQGTYEQYF.

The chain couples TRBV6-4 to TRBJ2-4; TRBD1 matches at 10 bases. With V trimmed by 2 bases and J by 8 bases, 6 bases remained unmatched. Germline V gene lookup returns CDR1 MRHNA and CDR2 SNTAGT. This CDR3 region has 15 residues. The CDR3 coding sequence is TGTGCCAGCAGTGACGGGACAGGGGTGACGGACATTCAGTACTTC. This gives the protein CASSDGTGVTDIQYF.

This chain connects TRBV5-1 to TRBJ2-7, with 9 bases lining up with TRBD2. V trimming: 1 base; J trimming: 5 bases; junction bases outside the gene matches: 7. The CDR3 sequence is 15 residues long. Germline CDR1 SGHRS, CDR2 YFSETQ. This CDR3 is CASSLISGGLDEQYF. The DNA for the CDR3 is TGCGCCAGCAGCTTGATCAGCGGGGGGTTGGACGAGCAGTACTTC.

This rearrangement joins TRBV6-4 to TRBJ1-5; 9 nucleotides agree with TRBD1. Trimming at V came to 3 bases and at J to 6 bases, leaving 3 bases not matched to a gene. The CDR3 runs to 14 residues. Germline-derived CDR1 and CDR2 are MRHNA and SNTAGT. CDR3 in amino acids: CASSEGTGLQPQHF. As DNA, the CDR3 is TGTGCCAGCAGTGAAGGGACAGGGCTTCAGCCCCAGCATTTT.

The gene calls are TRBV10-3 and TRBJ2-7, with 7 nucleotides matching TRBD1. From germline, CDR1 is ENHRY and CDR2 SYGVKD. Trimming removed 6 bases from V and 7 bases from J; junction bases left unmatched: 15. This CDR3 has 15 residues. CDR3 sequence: CAISPASTGFGEQYF. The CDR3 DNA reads TGTGCCATCAGCCCAGCCTCGACAGGGTTTGGGGAGCAGTACTTC.

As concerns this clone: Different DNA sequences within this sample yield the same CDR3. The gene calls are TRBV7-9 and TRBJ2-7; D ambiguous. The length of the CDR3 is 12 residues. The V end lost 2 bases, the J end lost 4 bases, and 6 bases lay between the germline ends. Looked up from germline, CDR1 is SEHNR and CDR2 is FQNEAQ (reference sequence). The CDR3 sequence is CASSLRGYEQYF. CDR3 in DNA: TGTGCCAGCAGCTTACGAGGTTACGAGCAGTACTTC.

The CDR3 nucleotides read TGTGCCAGCAGTTATACAGGGGAAGGGCAGCCCCAGCATTTT. Encoded protein: CASSYTGEGQPQHF. The rearrangement links TRBV27 to TRBJ1-5; 7 nucleotides match TRBD1. The CDR3 sequence is 14 residues long. Germline V gene data show CDR1 as MNHEY and CDR2 as SMNVEV (reference sequence). V dropped 4 bases and J dropped 7; count of bases not matched to a gene: 7.

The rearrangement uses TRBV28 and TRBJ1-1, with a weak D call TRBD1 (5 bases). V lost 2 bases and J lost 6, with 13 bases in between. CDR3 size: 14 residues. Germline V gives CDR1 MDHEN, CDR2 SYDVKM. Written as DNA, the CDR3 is TGTGCCAGCAGTTTACTTGGGGCTTCCGCTGAAGCTTTCTTT. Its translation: CASSLLGASAEAFF.

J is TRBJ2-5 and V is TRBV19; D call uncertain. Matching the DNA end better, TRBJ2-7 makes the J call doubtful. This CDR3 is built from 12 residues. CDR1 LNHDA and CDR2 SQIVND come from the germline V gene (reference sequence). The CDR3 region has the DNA TGTGCCCCAAGTGGGTGGGCCTACGAGCAGTACTTC. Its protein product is CAPSGWAYEQYF.